This T cell receptor (beta chain) was captured in a study of blood T cell repertoires in COVID-19. Study overall: The United States, Italy and Spain provided the acute and convalescent COVID-19 samples. Sources were T cells, B-cell-depleted T cells, or PBMCs; the material itself was cDNA or gDNA.

Trimming removed 4 bases at V and 8 bases at J, with 11 bases between. The CDR3 is 12 residues long. The germline V gene has CDR1 LNHDA and CDR2 SQIVND (reference sequence). In the original workflow: Amplification from reference gene primers served as the basis for estimated nucleated cell counts. The data were produced by immunoSEQ multiplex PCR, yet TCRdb's version contains in-frame clones alone and is incomplete. That table is the source of V, J and clone size, and D and trimming were worked out from the DNA. The sample lists some 160,000 clones, 70% to 90% occurring once. This clone was seen a handful of times.

The V call is TRBV19, the J call TRBJ1-2; D perhaps matches TRBD1 (5 bases). The specimen was peripheral blood. This sequence originates from a woman aged 50 to 65 with acute or convalescent COVID-19. Here the CDR3 DNA reads TGTGCCAGTAGTAATCGGGGGGAAGGCTACACCTTC. Protein product: CASSNRGEGYTF.